Each of the 16 T cell receptor beta chains below was sequenced from the same sample in a study of technical replicates of blood from a few donors. TCRdb keeps only in-frame clones here, not all; method: immunoSEQ multiplex PCR. This sample has 75,000 to 80,000 clones, with 94% found just once. The source material was T cells isolated from PBMCs. The receptors shown here come from a human donor in good health.

The chain couples TRBV18 to TRBJ2-3, with 10 bases matching TRBD2. Germline CDR1 reads KGHSH; CDR2 reads LQKENI. This CDR3 has 18 residues. The V and J ends lost 5 bases and 0 bases, in that order; junction bases with no gene match: 11. The CDR3 sequence is CASSGWTSGSTSTDTQYF. CDR3 nucleotides: TGTGCCAGCTCAGGTTGGACTAGCGGTTCTACTAGCACAGATACGCAGTATTTT. Based on the CDR3 plus reference TRBV18 and TRBJ2-3, the full variable domain is NAGVMQNPRHLVRRRGQEARLRCSPMKGHSHVYWYRQLPEEGLKFMVYLQKENIIDESGMPKERFSAEFPKEGPSILRIQQVVRGDSAAYFCASSGWTSGSTSTDTQYFGPGTRLTVL.

The CDR3 region is CASTREGGGRNEQFF. CDR3 nucleotides: TGTGCCAGCACCCGCGAGGGGGGGGGCCGGAATGAGCAGTTCTTC. V is TRBV6-5 and J is TRBJ2-1; D is possibly TRBD2 (7 bases). CDR1 is MNHEY and CDR2 is SVGAGI in the germline V gene. This CDR3 has 15 residues. The V end was cut by 7 bases, the J end by 7 bases, with 20 bases between.

The chain combines TRBV5-1 with TRBJ1-1; maybe TRBD1 (5 bases). The V end was cut by 0 bases, the J end by 3 bases, with 12 bases between. The CDR3 covers 15 residues. The V gene's germline CDR1 is SGHRS and CDR2 YFSETQ. The CDR3 sequence: CASSLEGGVDTEAFF. The CDR3 nucleotides read TGCGCCAGCAGCTTGGAGGGAGGGGTGGACACTGAAGCTTTCTTT.

V and J are TRBV7-9 and TRBJ2-1, with D possibly matching TRBD1 (5 bases). CDR1 is SEHNR, CDR2 FQNEAQ, per germline (reference sequence). The CDR3 is 15 residues long. V was trimmed by 4 bases and J by 3 bases, leaving 13 bases between them. CDR3 in amino acids: CASSYRTYSYNEQFF. The DNA for the CDR3 is TGTGCCAGCAGCTACAGGACCTACAGCTACAATGAGCAGTTCTTC.

The V call is TRBV7-9, the J call TRBJ1-6; 8 positions match TRBD1. The CDR3 covers 14 residues. Germline loops: CDR1 SEHNR, CDR2 FQNEAQ (reference sequence). The junction had 4 bases not matched to a gene; V was cut back by 2 bases and J by 10 bases. This CDR3 is CASSLQGARSPLHF. Written as DNA, the CDR3 is TGTGCCAGCAGCTTACAGGGGGCTCGGTCACCCCTCCACTTT.

The J gene is TRBJ1-2, the V gene TRBV7-9; unclear D gene. CDR3 length equals 13 residues. The germline V gene encodes CDR1 SEHNR and CDR2 FQNEAQ (reference sequence). V was cut by 8 bases and J by 0 bases, with 10 bases left in between. CDR3 residues: CASGQVSNYGYTF. The CDR3 nucleotides are TGTGCCAGCGGGCAGGTTTCTAACTATGGCTACACCTTC.

The J gene is TRBJ2-3, the V gene TRBV25-1, with TRBD1 identical over 8 bases. The length of the CDR3 is 15 residues. Losses at the gene ends were 1 base for V and 5 bases for J; bases not matched to a gene: 5. Germline V gene lookup returns CDR1 MGHDK and CDR2 SYGVNS. CDR3 bases: TGTGCCAGCAGTGAATTTGGGACAGGAATAGATACGCAGTATTTT. This gives the protein CASSEFGTGIDTQYF.

The chain recombines TRBV5-1 with TRBJ2-1; TRBD1 is a possible D gene (5 bases). Germline CDR1 is SGHRS and CDR2 is YFSETQ. V lost 3 bases and J 1 base, leaving 8 bases between the germline ends. The length of the CDR3 is 14 residues. The CDR3 sequence: CASSSRQSYNEQFF. CDR3 coding DNA: TGCGCCAGCAGCTCTAGACAGTCCTACAATGAGCAGTTCTTC.

This chain uses TRBV4-2 with TRBJ2-3; 9 positions match TRBD1. V was pared by 4 bases and J by 3 bases, with 5 bases of the junction left unmatched. This CDR3 region has 15 residues. Germline loops: CDR1 LGHNA, CDR2 YNFKEQ. This CDR3 is CASSPPGTGTDTQYF. The CDR3 DNA is TGTGCCAGCAGCCCCCCCGGGACAGGGACAGATACGCAGTATTTT.

The V gene is TRBV7-3, the J gene TRBJ1-1; 9 positions match TRBD1. The CDR3 loop spans 18 amino acids. After removal of 5 bases from V and 0 bases from J, the junction contained 13 bases not matched to a gene. Germline CDR1 is SGHTA and CDR2 is FQGTGA. CDR3 in amino acids: CASSRKSGTGNMNTEAFF. In DNA, the CDR3 is TGTGCCAGCAGCCGTAAATCCGGGACAGGGAACATGAACACTGAAGCTTTCTTT. Full variable domain (remainder filled in from reference TRBV7-3 and TRBJ1-1): GAGVSQTPSNKVTEKGKYVELRCDPISGHTALYWYRQSLGQGPEFLIYFQGTGAADDSGLPNDRFFAVRPEGSVSTLKIQRTERGDSAVYLCASSRKSGTGNMNTEAFFGQGTRLTVV.

This clone has a single count. The chain employs TRBV27 and TRBJ1-5; tentative D call: TRBD1 (5 bases). The CDR3 spans 13 residues. Between the trimmed V and J ends, which lost 4 bases and 3 bases, there was a span of 7 bases. The germline V gene encodes CDR1 MNHEY and CDR2 SMNVEV (reference sequence). CDR3 region: CASSYGANQPQHF. CDR3 DNA sequence: TGTGCCAGCAGTTATGGGGCCAATCAGCCCCAGCATTTT.

V is TRBV27 and J is TRBJ2-7; 7 bases are shared with TRBD2. The CDR3 totals 16 residues. CDR1 is MNHEY, CDR2 SMNVEV, per germline (reference sequence). V dropped 5 bases and J dropped 1; count of bases not matched to a gene: 11. DNA for the CDR3: TGTGCCAGCAGTAGCACCTCAACGGGACTATCCTACGAGCAGTACTTC. Residues: CASSSTSTGLSYEQYF.

The J gene is TRBJ1-1, the V gene TRBV5-1; 8 bases align to TRBD1. Germline assignment: CDR1 SGHRS and CDR2 YFSETQ. After removal of 2 bases from V and 9 bases from J, the junction contained 12 bases not matched to a gene. This CDR3 is 15 amino acids long. This chain's CDR3 is CASSLSGTGRAKAFF. The CDR3 DNA is TGCGCCAGCAGCTTATCCGGGACAGGCCGAGCGAAAGCTTTCTTT.

The CDR3 loop reads CASTSGGAEGRNEQFF. The CDR3 nucleotides are TGTGCCAGCACCTCTGGGGGCGCTGAGGGAAGGAATGAGCAGTTCTTC. V and J are TRBV27 and TRBJ2-1, with a weak D call TRBD1 (6 bases). The CDR3 loop spans 16 amino acids. Between the trimmed V and J ends, which lost 7 bases and 7 bases, there was a span of 23 bases. Germline V gene sequence: CDR1 MNHEY, CDR2 SMNVEV (reference sequence).

The V call is TRBV10-1, the J call TRBJ2-2; D is uncertain. The CDR3 length is 14 residues. V dropped 6 bases and J dropped 2 bases, with 10 bases sitting between them. The V gene's germline CDR1 is WNHNN and CDR2 SYGVQD (reference sequence). DNA for the CDR3: TGCGCCAGCAGCGGAGAGGTTAACACCGGGGAGCTGTTTTTT. Translation: CASSGEVNTGELFF.

This chain uses TRBV9 with TRBJ2-3, with 14 positions matching TRBD2. The CDR3 is made up of 16 amino acids. From germline, CDR1 is SGDLS and CDR2 YYNGEE. Trimming cost V 3 bases and J 3 bases; bases outside gene matches: 3. The DNA of the CDR3 is TGTGCCAGCAGCGCCGGGACTAGCGGGAGAACAGATACGCAGTATTTT. This codes for CASSAGTSGRTDTQYF.